This T cell receptor (beta chain) was observed in a study of T cells in Graves' hyperthyroidism and ophthalmopathy. Amplification of TCR beta CDR3 regions used RNA as the template. TCR CDR3 regions were first amplified by RT-PCR with HTBI primers. Each CDR3 protein is one row after TCRdb ran MiXCR on the multiplex PCR reads. The data hold some 580,000 distinct CDR3 sequences, with approximately 16% observed a single time. Trimming stripped 6 bases from V and 4 bases from J, with 19 bases between. This CDR3 is built from 14 residues. Germline V gives CDR1 DFQATT, CDR2 SNEGSKA (reference sequence). Patients with uncontrolled infections, other autoimmune diseases, pregnancy or lactation were excluded. This clonotype was recorded at least ten times.

The specimen sequenced was blood. J is TRBJ2-7 and V is TRBV20-1; possible D gene TRBD1, 5 bases. This TCR was recovered from a woman between 35 and 50 years old with Graves' ophthalmopathy. The CDR3 bases are TGCAGTGCCAAACGCCGCGACAGTCTTTACGAGCAGTACTTC. It specifies CSAKRRDSLYEQYF.